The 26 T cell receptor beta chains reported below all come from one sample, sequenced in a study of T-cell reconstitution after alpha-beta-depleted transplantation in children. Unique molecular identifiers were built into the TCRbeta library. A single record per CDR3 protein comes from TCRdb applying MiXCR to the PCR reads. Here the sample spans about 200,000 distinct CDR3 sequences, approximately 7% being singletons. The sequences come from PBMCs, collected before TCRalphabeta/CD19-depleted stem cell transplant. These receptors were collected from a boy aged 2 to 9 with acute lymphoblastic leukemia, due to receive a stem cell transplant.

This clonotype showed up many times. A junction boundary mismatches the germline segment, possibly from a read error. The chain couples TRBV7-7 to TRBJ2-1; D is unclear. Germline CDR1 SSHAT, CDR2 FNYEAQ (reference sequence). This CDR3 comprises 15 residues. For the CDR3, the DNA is TGTGCTAGCAGCTTACGTGAAACTAACTACAATGAGCAGTTCTTC. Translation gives CASSLRETNYNEQFF.

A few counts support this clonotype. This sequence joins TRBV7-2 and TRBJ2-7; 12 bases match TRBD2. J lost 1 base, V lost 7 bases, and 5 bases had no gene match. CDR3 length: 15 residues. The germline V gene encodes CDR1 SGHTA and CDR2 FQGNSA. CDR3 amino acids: CASKRGTSGSYEQYF. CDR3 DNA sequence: TGTGCCAGCAAAAGGGGGACTAGCGGGTCCTACGAGCAGTACTTC.

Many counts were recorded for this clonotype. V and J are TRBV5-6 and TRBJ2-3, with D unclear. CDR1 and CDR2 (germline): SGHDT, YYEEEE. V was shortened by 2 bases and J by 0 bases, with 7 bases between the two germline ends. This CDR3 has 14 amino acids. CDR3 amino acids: CASSFGISTDTQYF. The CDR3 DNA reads TGTGCCAGCAGCTTTGGGATCAGCACAGATACGCAGTATTTT. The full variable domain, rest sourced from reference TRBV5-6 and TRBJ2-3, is DAGVTQSPTHLIKTRGQQVTLRCSPKSGHDTVSWYQQALGQGPQFIFQYYEEEERQRGNFPDRFSGHQFPNYSSELNVNALLLGDSALYLCASSFGISTDTQYFGPGTRLTVL.

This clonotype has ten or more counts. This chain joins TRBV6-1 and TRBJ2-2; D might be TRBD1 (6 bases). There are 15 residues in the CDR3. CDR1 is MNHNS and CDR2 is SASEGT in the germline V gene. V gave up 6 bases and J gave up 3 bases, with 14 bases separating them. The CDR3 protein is CASSGPGQDTGELFF. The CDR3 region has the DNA TGTGCCAGCAGCGGTCCGGGACAAGACACCGGGGAGCTGTTTTTT.

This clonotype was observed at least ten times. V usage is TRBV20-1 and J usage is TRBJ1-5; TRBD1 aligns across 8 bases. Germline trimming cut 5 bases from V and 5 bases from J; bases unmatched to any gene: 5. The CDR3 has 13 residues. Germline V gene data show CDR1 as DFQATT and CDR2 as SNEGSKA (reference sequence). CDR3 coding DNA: TGCAGTGCTTTCACAGGGGGGGATCAGCCCCAGCATTTT. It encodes CSAFTGGDQPQHF.

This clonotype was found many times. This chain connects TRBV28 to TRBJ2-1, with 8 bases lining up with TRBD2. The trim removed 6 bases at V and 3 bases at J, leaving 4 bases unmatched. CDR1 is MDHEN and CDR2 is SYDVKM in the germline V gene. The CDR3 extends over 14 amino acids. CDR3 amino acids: CASRRGALYNEQFF. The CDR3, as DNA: TGTGCCAGCAGGCGGGGGGCCCTCTACAATGAGCAGTTCTTC.

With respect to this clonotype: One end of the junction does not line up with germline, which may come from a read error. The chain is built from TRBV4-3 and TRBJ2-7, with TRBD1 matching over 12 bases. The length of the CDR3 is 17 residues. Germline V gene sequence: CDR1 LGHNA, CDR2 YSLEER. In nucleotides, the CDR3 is TGCGCCAGCAGCCAAGATTCGTCGGGACAGGGGGCCTACGAGCTGTACTTC. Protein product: CASSQDSSGQGAYELYF.

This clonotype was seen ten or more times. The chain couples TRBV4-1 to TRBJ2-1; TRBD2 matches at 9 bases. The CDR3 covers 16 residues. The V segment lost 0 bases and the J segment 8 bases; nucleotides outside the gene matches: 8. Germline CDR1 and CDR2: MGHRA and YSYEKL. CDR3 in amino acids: CASSQEDSGSWDEQFF. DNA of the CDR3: TGCGCCAGCAGCCAAGAGGATAGCGGGAGCTGGGATGAGCAGTTCTTC.

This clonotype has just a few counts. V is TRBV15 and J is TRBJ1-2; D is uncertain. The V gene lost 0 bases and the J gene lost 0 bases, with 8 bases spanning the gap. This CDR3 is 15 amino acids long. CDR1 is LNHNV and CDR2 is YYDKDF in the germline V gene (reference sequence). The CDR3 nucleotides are TGTGCCACCAGCAGAGACAGGAGTGCTAACTATGGCTACACCTTC. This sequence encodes CATSRDRSANYGYTF.

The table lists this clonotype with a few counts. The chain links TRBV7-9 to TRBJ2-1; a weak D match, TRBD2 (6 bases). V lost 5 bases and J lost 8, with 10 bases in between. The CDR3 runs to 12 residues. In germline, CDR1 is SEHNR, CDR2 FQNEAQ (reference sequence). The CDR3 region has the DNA TGTGCCAGCAGCGGGTCGGGGGATGAGCAGTTCTTC. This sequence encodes CASSGSGDEQFF.

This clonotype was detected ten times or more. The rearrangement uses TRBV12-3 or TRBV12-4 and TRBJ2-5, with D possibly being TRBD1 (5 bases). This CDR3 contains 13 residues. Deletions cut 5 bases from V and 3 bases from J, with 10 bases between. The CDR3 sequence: CASSPRVKETQYF. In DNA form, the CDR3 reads TGTGCCAGCAGTCCCAGGGTCAAAGAGACCCAGTACTTC.

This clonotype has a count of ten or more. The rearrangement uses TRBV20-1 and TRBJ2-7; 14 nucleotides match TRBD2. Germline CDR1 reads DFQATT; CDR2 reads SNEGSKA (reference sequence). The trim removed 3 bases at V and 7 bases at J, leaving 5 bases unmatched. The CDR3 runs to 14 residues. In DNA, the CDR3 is TGCAGTGCTAGTAGACTAGCGGGGGGGCAGGAGCAGTACTTC. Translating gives CSASRLAGGQEQYF.

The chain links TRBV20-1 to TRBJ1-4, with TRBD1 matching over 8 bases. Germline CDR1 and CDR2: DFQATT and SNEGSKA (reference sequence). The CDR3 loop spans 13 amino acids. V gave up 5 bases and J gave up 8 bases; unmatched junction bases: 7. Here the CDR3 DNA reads TGCAGTGCTTTGGGACAGGCGGAAGAAAAACTGTTTTTT. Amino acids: CSALGQAEEKLFF.

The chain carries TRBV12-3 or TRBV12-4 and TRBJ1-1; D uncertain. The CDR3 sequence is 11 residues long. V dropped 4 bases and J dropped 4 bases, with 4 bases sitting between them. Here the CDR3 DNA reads TGTGCCAGCAGTTCTTTCACTGAAGCTTTCTTT. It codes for CASSSFTEAFF.

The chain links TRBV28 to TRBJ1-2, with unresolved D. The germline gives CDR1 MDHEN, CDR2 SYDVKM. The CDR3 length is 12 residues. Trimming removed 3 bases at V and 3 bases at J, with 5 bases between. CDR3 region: CASSLGDYGYTF. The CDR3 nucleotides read TGTGCCAGCAGTTTGGGAGACTATGGCTACACCTTC.

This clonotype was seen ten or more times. The CDR3 here is CASSLTSQPTDTQYF. Written as DNA, the CDR3 is TGTGCCAGCAGTTTAACCAGTCAGCCCACAGATACGCAGTATTTT. The chain couples TRBV12-3 or TRBV12-4 to TRBJ2-3; no clear D. Trimming took 2 bases from V and 2 from J, leaving 11 bases between them. This CDR3 is built from 15 residues.

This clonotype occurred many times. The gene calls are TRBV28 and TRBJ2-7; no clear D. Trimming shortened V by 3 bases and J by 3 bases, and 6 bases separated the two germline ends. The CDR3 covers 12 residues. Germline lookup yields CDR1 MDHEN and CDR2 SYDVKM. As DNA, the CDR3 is TGTGCCAGCAGTTTGACTGGCTACGAGCAGTACTTC. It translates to CASSLTGYEQYF.

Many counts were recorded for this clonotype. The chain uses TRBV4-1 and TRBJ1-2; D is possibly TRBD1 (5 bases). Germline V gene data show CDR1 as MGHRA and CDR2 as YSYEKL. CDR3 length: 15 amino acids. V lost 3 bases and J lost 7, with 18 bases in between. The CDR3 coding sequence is TGCGCCAGCAGCCAGATTTTATTGGGGGATTCTGGCTACACCTTC. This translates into CASSQILLGDSGYTF.

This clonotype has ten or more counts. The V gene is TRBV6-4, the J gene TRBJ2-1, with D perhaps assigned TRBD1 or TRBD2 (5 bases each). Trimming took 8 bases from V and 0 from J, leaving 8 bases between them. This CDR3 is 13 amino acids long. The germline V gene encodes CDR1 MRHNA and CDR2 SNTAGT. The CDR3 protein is CASEGYSYNEQFF. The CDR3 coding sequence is TGTGCCAGCGAGGGGTACTCCTACAATGAGCAGTTCTTC.

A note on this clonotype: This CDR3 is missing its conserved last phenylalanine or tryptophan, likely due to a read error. CDR3 DNA: TGTGCCAGCAGCTTACCCGGGACAGGGTTAAGACGTGAGCAGTTCCTC. Protein: CASSLPGTGLRREQFL. The chain is built from TRBV14 and TRBJ2-1, with TRBD1 matching over 9 bases. This CDR3 has 16 residues. Germline lookup yields CDR1 SGHDN and CDR2 FVKESK. Trimming cost V 5 bases and J 9 bases; bases outside gene matches: 14.

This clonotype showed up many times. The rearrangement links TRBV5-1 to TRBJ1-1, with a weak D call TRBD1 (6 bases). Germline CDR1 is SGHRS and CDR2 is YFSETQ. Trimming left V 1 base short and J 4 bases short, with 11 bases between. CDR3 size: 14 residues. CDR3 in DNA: TGCGCCAGCAGCTTGTCAGGGGATGGCACTGAAGCTTTCTTT. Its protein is CASSLSGDGTEAFF.

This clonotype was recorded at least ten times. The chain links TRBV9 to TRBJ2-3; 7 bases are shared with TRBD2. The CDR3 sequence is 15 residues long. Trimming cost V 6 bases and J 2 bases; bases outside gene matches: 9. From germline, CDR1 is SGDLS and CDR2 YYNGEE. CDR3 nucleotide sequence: TGTGCCAGCACCTCGGGGGGAGGTGTCACAGATACGCAGTATTTT. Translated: CASTSGGGVTDTQYF.

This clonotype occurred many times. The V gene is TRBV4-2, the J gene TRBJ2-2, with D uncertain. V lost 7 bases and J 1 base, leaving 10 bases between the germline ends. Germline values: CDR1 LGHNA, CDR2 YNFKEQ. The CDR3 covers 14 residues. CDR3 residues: CASIQDQNTGELFF. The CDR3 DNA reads TGTGCCAGCATCCAGGACCAGAACACCGGGGAGCTGTTTTTT.

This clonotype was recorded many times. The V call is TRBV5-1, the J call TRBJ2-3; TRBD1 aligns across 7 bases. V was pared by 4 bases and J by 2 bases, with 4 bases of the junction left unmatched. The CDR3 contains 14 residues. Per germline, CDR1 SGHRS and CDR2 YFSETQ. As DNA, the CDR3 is TGCGCCAGCAGCCAGGGACAGCACACAGATACGCAGTATTTT. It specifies CASSQGQHTDTQYF.

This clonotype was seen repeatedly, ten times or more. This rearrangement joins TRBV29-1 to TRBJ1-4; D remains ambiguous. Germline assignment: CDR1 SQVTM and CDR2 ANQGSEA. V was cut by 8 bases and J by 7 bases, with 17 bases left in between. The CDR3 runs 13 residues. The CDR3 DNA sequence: TGCAGCTTAAATAGCCGGCGTGGTGAAAAACTGTTTTTT. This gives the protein CSLNSRRGEKLFF.

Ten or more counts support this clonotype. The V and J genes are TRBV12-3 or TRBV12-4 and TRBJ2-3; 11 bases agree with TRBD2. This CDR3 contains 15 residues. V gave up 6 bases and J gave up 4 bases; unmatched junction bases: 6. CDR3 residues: CASRGSGGAADTQYF. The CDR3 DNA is TGTGCCAGCAGGGGTAGCGGGGGGGCGGCAGATACGCAGTATTTT.